A selection of T cell receptor beta chains follows, all from one sample in a study of blood T cell repertoires in COVID-19. Profiled with immunoSEQ multiplex PCR; TCRdb holds only in-frame clones, not every one. The sample lists some 74,000 clones; approximately 79% were seen once. Material for sequencing was peripheral blood. These receptors all come from a woman aged 45 to 65 with acute or convalescent COVID-19. Each CDR3 is given with its conserved first and last residue. A D gene is named only where the DNA matches it firmly. Clone size is given for some rows only: seen once, a few or many times, or a class if the clone is expanded.

V	D	size	J	DNA	CDR3
TRBV18	.	.	TRBJ1-4	TGTGCCAGCTCACCTCCTGTCAATGAAAAACTGTTTTTT	CASSPPVNEKLFF
TRBV6-6	.	.	TRBJ1-6	TGTGCCAGCAGTTACTCGGAACAGGGTGTCCCCCTCCACTTT	CASSYSEQGVPLHF
TRBV7-9	.	.	TRBJ1-2	TGTGCCAGCAGCTTGGCGACAGTTTATGGCTACACCTTC	CASSLATVYGYTF
TRBV12-3/TRBV12-4	TRBD2	.	TRBJ2-2	TGTGCCAGCAGCGGGAGGATCGGGGAGCTGTTTTTT	CASSGRIGELFF
TRBV9	TRBD1	.	TRBJ2-1	TGTGCCAGCAGCCCGGGACAGGGGCACAATGAGCAGTTCTTC	CASSPGQGHNEQFF
TRBV10-2	.	.	TRBJ2-2	TGCGCCAGCATCGAGAGGGTAGCTATAGGCGGGGAGCTGTTTTTT	CASIERVAIGGELFF
TRBV7-2	.	.	TRBJ2-2	TGTGCCAGCAGCTTAGCACTCGGGGTCGGCGGGGAGCTGTTTTTT	CASSLALGVGGELFF
TRBV9	.	.	TRBJ2-7	TGTGCCAGCAGCCCTAGACAGGAGAAAGTTTCCTACGAGCAGTACTTC	CASSPRQEKVSYEQYF
TRBV7-8	.	.	TRBJ1-2	TGTGCCAGCAGCTCGGGAGGCGGCTGGGGCTACACCTTC	CASSSGGGWGYTF
TRBV6-5	.	.	TRBJ1-1	TGTGCCAGCAGTTACGGGTCGGTTAGCGCTGAAGCTTTCTTT	CASSYGSVSAEAFF
TRBV6-1	.	.	TRBJ1-4	TGTGCCAGCAGTGAATTTATAATCGGTGAAAAACTGTTTTTT	CASSEFIIGEKLFF
TRBV2	TRBD1	.	TRBJ1-5	TGTGCCAGCCTTAGGACAGGGGGTCAGCCCCAGCATTTT	CASLRTGGQPQHF
TRBV27	.	.	TRBJ2-7	TGTGCCAGCAGTTTACTTTGGGGAGATGGAGAGCAGTACTTC	CASSLLWGDGEQYF
TRBV7-7	TRBD2	few	TRBJ2-7	TGTGCCAGCAGCTTAGTACTAGCGGGAGCTAACGAGCAGTACTTC	CASSLVLAGANEQYF
TRBV6-2/TRBV6-3	TRBD2	.	TRBJ2-1	TGTGCCAGCAGTTACGGACTAGCGGGAGGCGAGCAGTTCTTC	CASSYGLAGGEQFF
TRBV19	TRBD1	.	TRBJ1-2	TGTGCCAGTGGTAAGGTGACAGGGGTTGAAGGCTACACCTTC	CASGKVTGVEGYTF
TRBV5-1	.	.	TRBJ2-1	TGCGCCAGCAGCTCCGACACCACCTACAATGAGCAGTTCTTC	CASSSDTTYNEQFF
TRBV27	TRBD2	once	TRBJ2-1	TGTGCCAGCAGTTTTGGGAAGCGGGAGAGGGGTGAGCAGTTCTTC	CASSFGKRERGEQFF
TRBV19	TRBD1	.	TRBJ1-2	TGTGCCAGTAGTCACCGGGACAGGAGAAAGGAGGGCTACACCTTC	CASSHRDRRKEGYTF
TRBV28	.	.	TRBJ2-6	TGTGCCAGCAGTGGATACAGCCTCGGGGCCAACGTCCTGACTTTC	CASSGYSLGANVLTF
TRBV2	.	once	TRBJ1-5	TGTGCCAGCCGGGGGTTCTCCATTCAGCCCCAGCATTTT	CASRGFSIQPQHF
TRBV2	.	.	TRBJ2-3	TGTGCCAGCAGGCGGGGCCGAAGCACAGATACGCAGTATTTT	CASRRGRSTDTQYF
TRBV12-5	TRBD1	.	TRBJ2-3	TGTGCTAGTGGTTTATTCACGACAGGGATCACAGATACGCAGTATTTT	CASGLFTTGITDTQYF
TRBV5-5	.	.	TRBJ2-7	TGTGCCAGCAGCTCCCGAAACCTGGGACAAAGGGAGCAGTACTTC	CASSSRNLGQREQYF